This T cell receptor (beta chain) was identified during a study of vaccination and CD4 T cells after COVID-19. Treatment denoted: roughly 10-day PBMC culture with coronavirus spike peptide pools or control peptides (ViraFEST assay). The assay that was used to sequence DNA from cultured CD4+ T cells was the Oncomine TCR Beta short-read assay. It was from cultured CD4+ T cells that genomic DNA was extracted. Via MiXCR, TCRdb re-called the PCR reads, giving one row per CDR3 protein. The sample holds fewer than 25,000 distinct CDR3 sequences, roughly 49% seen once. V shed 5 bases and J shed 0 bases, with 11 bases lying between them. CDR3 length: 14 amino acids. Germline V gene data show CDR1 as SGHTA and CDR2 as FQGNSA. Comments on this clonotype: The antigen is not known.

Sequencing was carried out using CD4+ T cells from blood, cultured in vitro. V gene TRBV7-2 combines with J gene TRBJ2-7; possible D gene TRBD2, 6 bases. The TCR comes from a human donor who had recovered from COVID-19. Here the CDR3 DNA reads TGTGCCAGCAGCCGGACGGAGGGCTCCTACGAGCAGTACTTC. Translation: CASSRTEGSYEQYF.